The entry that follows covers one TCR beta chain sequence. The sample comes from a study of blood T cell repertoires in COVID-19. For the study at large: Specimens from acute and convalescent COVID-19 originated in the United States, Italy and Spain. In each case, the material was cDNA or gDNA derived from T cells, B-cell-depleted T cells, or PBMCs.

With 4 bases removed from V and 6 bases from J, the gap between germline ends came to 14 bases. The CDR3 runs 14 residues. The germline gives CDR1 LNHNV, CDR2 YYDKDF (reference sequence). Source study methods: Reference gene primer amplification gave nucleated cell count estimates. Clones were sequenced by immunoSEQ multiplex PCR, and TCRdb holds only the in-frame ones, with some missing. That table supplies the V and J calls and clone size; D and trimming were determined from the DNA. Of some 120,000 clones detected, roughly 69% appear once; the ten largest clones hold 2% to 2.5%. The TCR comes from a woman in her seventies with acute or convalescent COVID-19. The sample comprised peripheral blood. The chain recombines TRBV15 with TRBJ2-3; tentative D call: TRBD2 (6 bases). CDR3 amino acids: CATSTERVVDTQYF. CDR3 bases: TGTGCCACCAGCACAGAGCGGGTCGTTGATACGCAGTATTTT.